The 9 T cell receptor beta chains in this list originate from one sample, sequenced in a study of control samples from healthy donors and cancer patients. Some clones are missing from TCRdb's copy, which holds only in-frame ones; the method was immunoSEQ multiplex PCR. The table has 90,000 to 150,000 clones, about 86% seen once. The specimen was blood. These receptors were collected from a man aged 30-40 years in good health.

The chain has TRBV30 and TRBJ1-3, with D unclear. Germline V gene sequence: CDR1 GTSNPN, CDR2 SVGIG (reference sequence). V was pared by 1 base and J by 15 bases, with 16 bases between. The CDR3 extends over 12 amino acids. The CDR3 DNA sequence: TGTGCCTGGAGTGCTCCGGGAACCTCACAATATTTT. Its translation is CAWSAPGTSQYF.

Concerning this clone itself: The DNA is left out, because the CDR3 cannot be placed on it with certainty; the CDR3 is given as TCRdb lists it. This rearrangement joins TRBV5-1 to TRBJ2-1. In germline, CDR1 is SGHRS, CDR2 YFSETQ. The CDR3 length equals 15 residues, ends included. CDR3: CASSFGPGRDGEQFF.

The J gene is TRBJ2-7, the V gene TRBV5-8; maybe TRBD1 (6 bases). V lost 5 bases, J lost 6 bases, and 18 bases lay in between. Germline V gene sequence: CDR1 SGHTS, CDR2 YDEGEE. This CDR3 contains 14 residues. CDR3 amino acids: CASSSPRDTSEQYF. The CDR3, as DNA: TGTGCCAGCAGTTCCCCCCGGGACACCAGCGAGCAGTACTTC.

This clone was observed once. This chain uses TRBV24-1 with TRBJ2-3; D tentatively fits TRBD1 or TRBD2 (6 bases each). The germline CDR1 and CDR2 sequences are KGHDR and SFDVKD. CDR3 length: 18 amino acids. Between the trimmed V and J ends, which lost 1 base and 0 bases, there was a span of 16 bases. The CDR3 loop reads CATSDFKGWGASTDTQYF. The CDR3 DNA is TGTGCCACCAGTGATTTTAAGGGGTGGGGGGCTAGCACAGATACGCAGTATTTT.

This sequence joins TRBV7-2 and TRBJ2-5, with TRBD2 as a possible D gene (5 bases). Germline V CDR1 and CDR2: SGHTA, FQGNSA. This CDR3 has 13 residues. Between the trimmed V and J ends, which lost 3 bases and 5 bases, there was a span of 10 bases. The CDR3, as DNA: TGTGCCAGCAGCTTTAACTCGGGGGAGACCCAGTACTTC. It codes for CASSFNSGETQYF.

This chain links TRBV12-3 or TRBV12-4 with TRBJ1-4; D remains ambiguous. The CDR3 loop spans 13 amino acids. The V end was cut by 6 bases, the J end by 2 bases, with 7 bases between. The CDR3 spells CASSPGTNEKLFF. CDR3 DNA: TGTGCCAGCAGCCCGGGGACTAATGAAAAACTGTTTTTT.

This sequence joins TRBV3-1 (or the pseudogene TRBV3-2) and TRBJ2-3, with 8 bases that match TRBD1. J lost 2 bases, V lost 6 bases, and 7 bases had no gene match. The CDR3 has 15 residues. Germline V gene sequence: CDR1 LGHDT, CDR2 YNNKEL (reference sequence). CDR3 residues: CASRRQGYYTDTQYF. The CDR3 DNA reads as TGTGCCAGCAGACGACAGGGGTACTACACAGATACGCAGTATTTT.

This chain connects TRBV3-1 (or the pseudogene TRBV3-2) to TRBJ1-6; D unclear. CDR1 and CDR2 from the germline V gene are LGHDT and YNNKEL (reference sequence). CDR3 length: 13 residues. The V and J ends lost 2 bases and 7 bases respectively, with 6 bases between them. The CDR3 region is CASSQQVNSPLHF. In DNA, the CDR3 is TGTGCCAGCAGCCAACAAGTGAATTCACCCCTCCACTTT.

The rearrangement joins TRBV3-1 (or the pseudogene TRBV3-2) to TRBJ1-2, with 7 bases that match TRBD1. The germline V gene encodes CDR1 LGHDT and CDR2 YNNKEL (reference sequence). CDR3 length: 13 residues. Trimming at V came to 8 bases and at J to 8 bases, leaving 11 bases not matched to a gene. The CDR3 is CASGPGGARGYTF. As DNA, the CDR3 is TGTGCCAGCGGGCCAGGGGGGGCGCGGGGCTACACCTTC.